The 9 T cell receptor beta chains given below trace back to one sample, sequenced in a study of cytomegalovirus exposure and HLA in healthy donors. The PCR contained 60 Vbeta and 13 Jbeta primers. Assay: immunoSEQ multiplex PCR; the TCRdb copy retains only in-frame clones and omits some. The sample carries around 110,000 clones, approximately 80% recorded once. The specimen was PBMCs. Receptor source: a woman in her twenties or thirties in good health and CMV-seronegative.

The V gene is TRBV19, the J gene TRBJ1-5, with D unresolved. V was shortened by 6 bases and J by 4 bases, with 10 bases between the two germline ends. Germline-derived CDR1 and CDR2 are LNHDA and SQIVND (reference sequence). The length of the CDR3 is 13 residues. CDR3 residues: CASRISVNQPQHF. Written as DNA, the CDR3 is TGTGCCAGTAGGATCAGCGTAAATCAGCCCCAGCATTTT.

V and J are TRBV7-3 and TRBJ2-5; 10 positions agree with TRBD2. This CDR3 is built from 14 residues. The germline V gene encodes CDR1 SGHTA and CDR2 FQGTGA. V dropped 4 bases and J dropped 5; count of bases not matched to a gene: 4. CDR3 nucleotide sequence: TGTGCCAGCAGCTCTTCTAGCGGGGGTGAGACCCAGTACTTC. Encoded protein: CASSSSSGGETQYF.

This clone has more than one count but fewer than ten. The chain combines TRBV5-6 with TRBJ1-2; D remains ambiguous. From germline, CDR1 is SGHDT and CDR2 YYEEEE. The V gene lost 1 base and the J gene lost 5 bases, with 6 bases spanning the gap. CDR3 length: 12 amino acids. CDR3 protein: CASSLFGYGYTF. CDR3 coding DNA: TGTGCCAGCAGCTTGTTCGGTTATGGCTACACCTTC.

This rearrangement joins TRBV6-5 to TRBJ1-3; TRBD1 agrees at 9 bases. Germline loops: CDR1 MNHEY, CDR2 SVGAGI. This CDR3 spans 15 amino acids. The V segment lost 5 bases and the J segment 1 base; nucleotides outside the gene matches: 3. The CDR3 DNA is TGTGCCAGCAGTAGGACAGGGGCTTCTGGAAACACCATATATTTT. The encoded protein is CASSRTGASGNTIYF.

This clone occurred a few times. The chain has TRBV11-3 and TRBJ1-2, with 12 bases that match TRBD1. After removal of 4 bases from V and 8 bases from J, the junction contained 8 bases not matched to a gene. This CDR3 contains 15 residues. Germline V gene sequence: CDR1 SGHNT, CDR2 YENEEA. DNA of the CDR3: TGTGCCAGCAGCTACCCGGGACAGGGGGCGCGGGGCTACACCTTC. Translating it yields CASSYPGQGARGYTF. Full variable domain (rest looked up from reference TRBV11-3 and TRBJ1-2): EAGVVQSPRYKIIEKKQPVAFWCNPISGHNTLYWYLQNLGQGPELLIRYENEEAVDDSQLPKDRFSAERLKGVDSTLKIQPAELGDSAVYLCASSYPGQGARGYTFGSGTRLTVV.

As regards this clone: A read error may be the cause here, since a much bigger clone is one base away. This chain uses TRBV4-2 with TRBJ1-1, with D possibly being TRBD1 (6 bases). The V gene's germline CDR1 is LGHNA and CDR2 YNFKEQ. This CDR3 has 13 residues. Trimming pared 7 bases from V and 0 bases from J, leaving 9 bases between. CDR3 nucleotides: TGTGCCAGCACCCGGACAGTGAACACTGAAGCTTTCTTT. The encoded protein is CASTRTVNTEAFF.

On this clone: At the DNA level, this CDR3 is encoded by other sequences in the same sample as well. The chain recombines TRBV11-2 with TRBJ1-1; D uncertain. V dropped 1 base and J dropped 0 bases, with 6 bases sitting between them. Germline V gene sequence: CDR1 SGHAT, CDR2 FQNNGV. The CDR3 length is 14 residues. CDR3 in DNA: TGTGCCAGCAGCTTAGGCGCCTTGAACACTGAAGCTTTCTTT. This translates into CASSLGALNTEAFF.

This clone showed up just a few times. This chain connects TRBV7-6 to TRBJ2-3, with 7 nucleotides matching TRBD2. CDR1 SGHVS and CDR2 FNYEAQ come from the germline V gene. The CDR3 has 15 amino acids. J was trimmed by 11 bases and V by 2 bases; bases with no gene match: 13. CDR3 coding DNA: TGTGCCAGCAGCTTACTAGCGGCCAAGCGGGGTGGGCAGTATTTT. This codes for CASSLLAAKRGGQYF.

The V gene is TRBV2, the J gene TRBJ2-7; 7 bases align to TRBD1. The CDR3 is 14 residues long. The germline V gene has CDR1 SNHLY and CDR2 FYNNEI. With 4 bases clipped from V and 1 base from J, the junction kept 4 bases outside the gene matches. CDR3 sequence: CASSGETGSYEQYF. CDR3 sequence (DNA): TGTGCCAGCAGTGGCGAGACAGGGTCCTACGAGCAGTACTTC. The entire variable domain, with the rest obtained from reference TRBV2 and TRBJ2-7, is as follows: EPEVTQTPSHQVTQMGQEVILRCVPISNHLYFYWYRQILGQKVEFLVSFYNNEISEKSEIFDDQFSVERPDGSNFTLKIRSTKLEDSAMYFCASSGETGSYEQYFGPGTRLTVT.